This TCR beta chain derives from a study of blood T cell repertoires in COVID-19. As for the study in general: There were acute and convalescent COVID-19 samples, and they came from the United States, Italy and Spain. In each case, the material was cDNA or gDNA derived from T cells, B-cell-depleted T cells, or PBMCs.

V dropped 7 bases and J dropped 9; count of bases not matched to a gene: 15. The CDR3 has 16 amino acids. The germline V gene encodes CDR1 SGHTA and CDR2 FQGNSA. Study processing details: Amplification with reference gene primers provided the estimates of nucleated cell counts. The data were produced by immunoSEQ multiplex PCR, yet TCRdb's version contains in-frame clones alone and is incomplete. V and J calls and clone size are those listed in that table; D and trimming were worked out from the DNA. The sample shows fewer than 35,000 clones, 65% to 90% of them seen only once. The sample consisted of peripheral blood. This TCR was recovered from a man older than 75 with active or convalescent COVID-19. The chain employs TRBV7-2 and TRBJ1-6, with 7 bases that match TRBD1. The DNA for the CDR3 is TGTGCCAGCACCCCTGGGGTCGGGACAGCGGGTTCACCCCTCCACTTT. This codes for CASTPGVGTAGSPLHF. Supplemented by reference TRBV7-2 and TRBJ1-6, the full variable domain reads GAGVSQSPSNKVTEKGKDVELRCDPISGHTALYWYRQSLGQGLEFLIYFQGNSAPDKSGLPSDRFSAERTGGSVSTLTIQRTQQEDSAVYLCASTPGVGTAGSPLHFGNGTRLTVT.